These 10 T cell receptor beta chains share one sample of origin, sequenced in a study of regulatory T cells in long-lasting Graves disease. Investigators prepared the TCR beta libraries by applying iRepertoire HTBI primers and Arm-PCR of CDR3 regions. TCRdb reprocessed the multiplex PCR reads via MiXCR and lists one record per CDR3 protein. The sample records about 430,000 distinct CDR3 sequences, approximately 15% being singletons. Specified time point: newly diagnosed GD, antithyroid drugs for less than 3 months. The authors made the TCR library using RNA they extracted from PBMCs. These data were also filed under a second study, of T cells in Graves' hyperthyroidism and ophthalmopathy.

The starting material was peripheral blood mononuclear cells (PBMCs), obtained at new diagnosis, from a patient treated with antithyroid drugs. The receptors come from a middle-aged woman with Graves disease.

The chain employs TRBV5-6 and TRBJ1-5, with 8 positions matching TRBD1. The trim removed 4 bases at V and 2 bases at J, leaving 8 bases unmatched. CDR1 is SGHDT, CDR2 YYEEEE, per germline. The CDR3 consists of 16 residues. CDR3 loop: CASSPFQGAGNQPQHF. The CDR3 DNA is TGTGCCAGCAGCCCTTTCCAGGGGGCTGGCAATCAGCCCCAGCATTTT.

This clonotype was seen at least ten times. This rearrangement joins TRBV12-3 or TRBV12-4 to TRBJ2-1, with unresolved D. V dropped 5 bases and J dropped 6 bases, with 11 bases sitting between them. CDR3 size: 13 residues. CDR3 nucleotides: TGTGCCAGCAGTCTTACGACTGCCAATGAGCAGTTCTTC. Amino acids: CASSLTTANEQFF.

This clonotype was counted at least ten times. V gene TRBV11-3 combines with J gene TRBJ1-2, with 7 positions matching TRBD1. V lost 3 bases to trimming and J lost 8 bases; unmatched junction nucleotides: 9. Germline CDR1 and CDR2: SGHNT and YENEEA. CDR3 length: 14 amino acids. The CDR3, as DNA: TGTGCCAGCAGCTTGACAGGGCTCCGCTACGGCTACACCTTC. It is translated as CASSLTGLRYGYTF.

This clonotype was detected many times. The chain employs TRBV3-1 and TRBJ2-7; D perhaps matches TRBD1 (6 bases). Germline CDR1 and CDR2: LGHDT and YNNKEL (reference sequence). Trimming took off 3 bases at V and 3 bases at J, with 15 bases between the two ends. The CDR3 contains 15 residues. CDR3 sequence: CASSHDRLGLYEQYF. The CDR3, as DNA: TGTGCCAGCAGCCATGACAGGTTAGGTCTCTACGAGCAGTACTTC.

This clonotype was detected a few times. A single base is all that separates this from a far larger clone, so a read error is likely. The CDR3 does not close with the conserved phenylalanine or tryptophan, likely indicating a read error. The CDR3 coding sequence is TGTGCCAGCACCGGGACTAGCGGGTCCTCCTACAATGAGCAGTTCCTC. Amino acids: CASTGTSGSSYNEQFL. The V and J genes are TRBV28 and TRBJ2-1; 12 bases are shared with TRBD2. This CDR3 has 16 residues. Germline CDR1 and CDR2: MDHEN and SYDVKM. With 7 bases clipped from V and 0 bases from J, the junction kept 4 bases outside the gene matches.

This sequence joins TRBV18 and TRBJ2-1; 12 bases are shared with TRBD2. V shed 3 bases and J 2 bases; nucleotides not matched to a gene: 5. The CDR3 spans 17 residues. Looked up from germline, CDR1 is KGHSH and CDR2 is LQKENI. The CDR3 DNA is TGTGCCAGCTCACCTCGGACTAGCGGGATGGCCTACAATGAGCAGTTCTTC. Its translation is CASSPRTSGMAYNEQFF.

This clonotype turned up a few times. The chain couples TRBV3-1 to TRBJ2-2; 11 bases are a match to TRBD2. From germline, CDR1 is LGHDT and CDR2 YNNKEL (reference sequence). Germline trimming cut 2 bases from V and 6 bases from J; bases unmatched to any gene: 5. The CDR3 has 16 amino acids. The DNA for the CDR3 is TGTGCCAGCAGCCAACCGGGACTAGCGGACCCCGGGGAGCTGTTTTTT. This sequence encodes CASSQPGLADPGELFF.

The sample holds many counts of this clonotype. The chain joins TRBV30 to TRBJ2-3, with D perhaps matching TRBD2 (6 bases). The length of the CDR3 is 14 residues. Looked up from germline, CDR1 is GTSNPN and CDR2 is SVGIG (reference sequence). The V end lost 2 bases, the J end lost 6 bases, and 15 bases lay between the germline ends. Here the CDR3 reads CAWSSGWGGDTQYF. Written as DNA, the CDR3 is TGTGCCTGGAGTTCTGGGTGGGGAGGTGATACGCAGTATTTT. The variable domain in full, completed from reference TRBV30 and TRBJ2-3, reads SQTIHQWPATLVQPVGSPLSLECTVEGTSNPNLYWYRQAAGRGLQLLFYSVGIGQISSEVPQNLSASRPQDRQFILSSKKLLLSDSGFYLCAWSSGWGGDTQYFGPGTRLTVL.

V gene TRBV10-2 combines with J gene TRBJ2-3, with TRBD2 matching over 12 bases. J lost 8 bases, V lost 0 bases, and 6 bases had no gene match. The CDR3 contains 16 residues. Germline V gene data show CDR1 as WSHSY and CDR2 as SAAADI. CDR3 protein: CASSESTSGSWSTQYF. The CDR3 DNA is TGCGCCAGCAGTGAGTCGACTAGCGGGAGTTGGAGTACGCAGTATTTT.

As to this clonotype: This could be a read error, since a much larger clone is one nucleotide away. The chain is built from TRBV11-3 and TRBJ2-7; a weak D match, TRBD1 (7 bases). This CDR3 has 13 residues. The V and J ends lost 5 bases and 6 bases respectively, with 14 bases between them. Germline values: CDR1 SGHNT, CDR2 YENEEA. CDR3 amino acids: CASSAGQMSEQYF. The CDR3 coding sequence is TGTGCCAGCAGCGCGGGACAGATGAGCGAGCAGTACTTC.